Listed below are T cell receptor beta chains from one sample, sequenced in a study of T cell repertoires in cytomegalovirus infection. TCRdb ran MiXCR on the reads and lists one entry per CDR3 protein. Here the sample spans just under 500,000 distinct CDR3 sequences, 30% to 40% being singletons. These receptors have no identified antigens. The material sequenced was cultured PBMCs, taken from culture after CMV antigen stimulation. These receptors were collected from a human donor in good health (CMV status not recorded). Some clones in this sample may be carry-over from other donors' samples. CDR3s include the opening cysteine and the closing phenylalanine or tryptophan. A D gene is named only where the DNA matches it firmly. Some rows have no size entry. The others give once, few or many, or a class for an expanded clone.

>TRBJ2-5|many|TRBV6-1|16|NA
CASSEAVSGNQETQYF
TGTGCCAGCAGTGAAGCGGTGTCGGGGAACCAAGAGACCCAGTACTTC
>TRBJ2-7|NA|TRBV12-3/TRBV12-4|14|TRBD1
CASSLGTGSNEQYF
TGTGCCAGCAGTTTAGGGACAGGGTCCAACGAGCAGTACTTC
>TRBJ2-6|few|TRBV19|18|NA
CASSVQSGLSSGANVLTF
TGTGCCAGTAGTGTCCAGTCGGGACTCAGCTCTGGGGCCAACGTCCTGACTTTC
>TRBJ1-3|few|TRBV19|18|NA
CASTSVWGASSSGNTIYF
NA
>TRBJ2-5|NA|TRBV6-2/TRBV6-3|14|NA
CASTYVGRGETQYF
TGTGCCAGCACCTACGTGGGACGGGGAGAGACCCAGTACTTC
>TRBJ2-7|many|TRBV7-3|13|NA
CASSLTASYEQYF
TGTGCCAGCAGCTTAACGGCCTCCTACGAGCAGTACTTC
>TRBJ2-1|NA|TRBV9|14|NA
CASSVPDLNNEQFF
TGTGCCAGCAGCGTCCCTGACCTAAACAATGAGCAGTTCTTC
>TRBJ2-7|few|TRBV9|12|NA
CASSVDGGEQYF
TGTGCCAGCAGCGTGGACGGAGGCGAGCAGTACTTC
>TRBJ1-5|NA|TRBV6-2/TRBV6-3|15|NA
CASSYSGQKDQPQHF
TGTGCCAGCAGTTATTCCGGACAGAAAGATCAGCCCCAGCATTTT
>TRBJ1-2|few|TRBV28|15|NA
CASTVGGDYHYGYTF
TGTGCCAGCACCGTTGGGGGGGACTACCACTATGGCTACACCTTC